The sequence of this TCR beta chain was determined in a study of blood T cells in healthy people across ages (dated by TCRdb to the mid-2010s). Describing the broader study: Template switching captured roughly one uniquely barcoded TCR beta cDNA molecule per two T cells in model experiments. The study measured age-related changes in TCR beta repertoire diversity using deep sequencing normalized with unique cDNA molecular identifiers. Two additional independent replicas of 1 million unique cDNA reads from the same blood draw were analyzed for two donors (one aged 18 to 30 and one aged 80 or older). The donors were split into four age groups: young (average 16 years), middle-aged (roughly 39), aged (62) and long-lived (approximately 89).

General study outcomes and caveats: As age increased, observed TCR beta diversity per million T cells dropped in a roughly linear way, and a significant reduction was already evident by age approximately 40. A strong correlation was found between observed TCR beta diversity and the percentage of naive T cells measured by flow cytometry. Total diversity estimates from one million sequenced T cells were considered lower bounds and underestimates. Compared with the aged group, the long-lived group had more naive CD4+ T cells, fewer expanded clones and increased TCR diversity, a pattern suggesting age selection. Because profiling used bulk unsorted PBMCs, naive and antigen-experienced compartments could not be compared conclusively. The CMV infection status of donors was not known, potentially confounding age-related changes in expanded clonotypes.

Comments on this clonotype: Its antigen target is currently unknown. Nothing much larger sits one base from this clone, and base qualities are not available.

The germline V gene supplies CDR1 MDHEN and CDR2 SYDVKM. Measured from the cysteine to the phenylalanine, the CDR3 is 13 residues long. Only the CDR3 region is kept as DNA, spanning 39 bases read in frame from base 1. Between the V and J ends, shortened by 8 bases and 3 bases respectively, the junction contains 11 bases. Systemically healthy Caucasian individuals from Russia, about 38 in total and aged roughly 6 to 100 years, were included as donors. Each donor gave 8 to 10 milliliters of peripheral blood, drawn into EDTA-treated Vacutainer tubes. PBMCs were isolated by Ficoll-Paque density-gradient centrifugation, with at least 7 million obtained per sample. Total RNA was extracted from PBMCs with Trizol reagent, with at least 6 micrograms obtained per sample. The percentages of naive CD45RAhigh/CD27high T cells were determined by flow cytometry on a PBMC aliquot from every donor. Library prep was done by 5' RACE. TCRdb records Illumina HiSeq 2500 as the sequencer. A second roughly 6 to 11 cycle PCR used a sample-barcoded 5' primer and a J-beta primer mix. Each TCR beta cDNA molecule received a unique molecular identifier from a template-switch 5' adaptor carrying 12 random nucleotides. At least 2.5 million CDR3-containing paired-end reads were obtained from each sample. All of the RNA was converted into first-strand cDNA using the Mint cDNA synthesis kit, with a TRBC-specific oligonucleotide serving as the primer. All cDNA was treated with uracil-DNA glycosylase and then went through a first 18-cycle PCR with the universal primers M1SS and BC2_uni_R. For the original study's pipeline: Each sample was normalized by randomly selecting 1 million high-quality reads, each carrying a distinct molecular identifier. Reads sharing molecular identifiers were discarded rather than binned into consensus sequences. MiTCR, run with a Q25 quality threshold and the strictest error-elimination algorithm, handled CDR3 identification, clonotype clustering and error correction. A nonparametric unseen species model with Euler transformation was used to estimate lower-bound total TCR beta diversity. In-frame beta chains were kept once TCRdb had trimmed the public reads at Q25 with fastp and called clones with MiXCR. Identical CDR3 proteins give one entry, which carries the most common genes and DNA. TCRdb's processing, not the authors', yielded these V and J calls. A total of hundreds of thousands of distinct CDR3 sequences appear in this sample, around 24% of them only once. 8.7% of the sample comes from the top ten.

These data are also associated with another study on T cells of mothers and their children. As noted in the second study: Donors were nine systemically healthy Caucasian individuals: three mothers and their six children. cDNA synthesis used all of the extracted RNA, with roughly 1.5 ug of RNA in each 15 ul reaction. In the second PCR, sample barcodes and 2-4 random nucleotides were introduced via the M1S primer. Each mother yielded over 8.5 million TCR beta CDR3 reads and each child 2.5 million to 3.5 million reads. Thymic selection shapes the output of TCR recombination in a similar way in related and unrelated pairs, and inherited differences have a minor effect. Normalized repertoire overlap was always slightly but never significantly higher in related than unrelated mother-child pairs. No persistent microchimeric T cell clones were found, with a detection sensitivity of around 100 clones per million clonotypes. To look for features that set related mother-child pairs apart from unrelated individuals, the researchers ran deep NGS to compare the TCR beta repertoires of mothers and children. The mean age was around 40 +/- 4 years for the mothers and about 12 +/- 4 years for the children. Libraries were sequenced on Illumina HiSeq 2000 with 100+100 nt paired-end reads after adapter ligation with NEBNext reagents. Mother and child libraries were prepared a month apart and sequenced in separate runs to prevent cross-contamination. Each donor had between roughly 450,000 and 2,100,000 distinct TCR beta clonotypes identified. Naive TCR beta clonotypes were estimated from low-frequency clonotypes matched to each donor's FACS-determined naive share, without sorting.

The rearrangement joined TRBV28 to TRBJ2-4; the D gene is unclear. This TCR was recovered from a boy aged 5-17 years in good health. The sample consisted of blood. DNA sequence: TGTGCCAGCTCATTAAAGGTCAAAAACATTCAGTACTTC. Translated, this is CASSLKVKNIQYF.